The source of this T cell receptor beta chain is a study of cytomegalovirus exposure and HLA in healthy donors. The PCR had 60 Vbeta and 13 Jbeta primers. Generated by immunoSEQ multiplex PCR, the TCRdb table keeps only in-frame clones and is missing some. This sample has about 150,000 clones, with about three fifths found just once. In regard to this clone: Antigen unknown.

Points from the study as a whole: As was reported, the HLA-A and HLA-B alleles of most subjects were accurately predicted from TCR beta sequences.

Sequencing used PBMCs. The receptor was isolated from a woman aged 25-40 years in good health and CMV-seropositive.

The CDR3 DNA is TGCGCCACCTACCTTTGGGGGGGAGGGGCAGATACGCAGTATTTT. Amino acids: CATYLWGGGADTQYF. The genes are TRBV5-1 and TRBJ2-3, with 7 bases identical to TRBD2. V trimming: 9 bases; J trimming: 4 bases; junction bases outside the gene matches: 14. Germline assignment: CDR1 SGHRS and CDR2 YFSETQ. The CDR3 loop spans 15 amino acids.